This TCR beta chain comes out of a study of spatial heterogeneity in lung cancer. Regarding the study as a whole: Intratumoral expanded alpha and beta TCR counts were found to track tumor mutation counts.

Sample time point: sample taken at primary tumor resection. There were some 76 donors, all of them untreated patients with early-stage non-small cell lung cancer. TCRdb reprocessed the 5' RACE reads via MiXCR and lists one record per CDR3 protein. The sample has approximately 21,000 distinct CDR3 sequences, 5% to 7% seen once. Germline lookup yields CDR1 SGHRS and CDR2 YFSETQ. V dropped 4 bases and J dropped 7; count of bases not matched to a gene: 11. This CDR3 has 15 residues. There are a few counts of this clonotype. Antigen: not known. The genes are TRBV5-1 and TRBJ2-5, with TRBD1 matching 9 bases. The clonotype was recovered from a male donor with early-stage non-small cell lung cancer. The specimen was lung tumor tissue, collected at surgery. CDR3 amino acids: CASSGWTGEGRTQYF. The CDR3 bases are TGCGCCAGCAGCGGCTGGACAGGGGAAGGACGGACCCAGTACTTC.